The sequence of this T cell receptor beta chain was determined in a study of shared clonotypes between healthy human individuals. Genomic DNA from each subset was divided evenly over several immunoSEQ plates. Data came from immunoSEQ multiplex PCR; TCRdb stores just in-frame clones and leaves some out. This sample has more than 1.2 million clones; about 98.5% occur once, and the top ten carry 0.36%. CDR1 and CDR2 (germline): MNHEY, SMNVEV (reference sequence). V was pared by 10 bases and J by 5 bases, with 19 bases of the junction left unmatched. The CDR3 sequence is 19 residues long. Among the donors, all were Caucasian adults who lived in Nashville, Tennessee. CD4+ cells were split into CD45RA+ naive and CD45RA-negative memory subsets.

The clonotype originates from a man in his thirties or forties in good health. This chain joins TRBV27 and TRBJ2-1; TRBD2 aligns across 14 bases. The sequencing sample was made of naive CD4+ T cells sorted from blood. Noted subset: CD45RA+ positively selected. CDR3 sequence (DNA): TGTGCCACGCGCCCAGTCGGGACTAGCGGGAGTAGGCAGGACAATGAGCAGTTCTTC. Its translation is CATRPVGTSGSRQDNEQFF.